The entry that follows covers one T cell receptor (beta chain) sequence. Antigen unknown. A single base is all that separates this from a far larger clone, so a read error is likely. The sample belongs to a study of graft-versus-host responses after intestinal transplantation. This table comes from immunoSEQ multiplex PCR, and its TCRdb copy is limited to in-frame clones, with some not included. In the table there are over 9,000 clones, around 89% of which are singletons. Study-wide results and limits: Patients with graft-donor T cell macrochimerism had high graft-versus-host to host-versus-graft clonal ratios in allografts.

The CDR3 covers 12 residues. The V end lost 9 bases, the J end lost 5 bases, and 14 bases lay between the germline ends. The sample here was PBMCs, taken 242 days after intestinal transplant. The chain uses TRBV6-7 and TRBJ2-7; D not resolved. TRBV6-7 is flagged as an ORF with uncertain function. This sequence was found in a human patient who received an intestinal transplant, so some T cells may come from the graft donor. The CDR3 protein is CARSQITNEQYF. The CDR3 bases are TGTGCCAGGTCCCAAATTACGAACGAGCAGTACTTC.